The present entry profiles one T cell receptor (beta chain) with its context. As yet, its antigen is unknown. Using its own MiXCR run on the 5' RACE reads, TCRdb lists one record per CDR3 protein. The sample includes roughly 71,000 distinct CDR3 sequences, roughly 3.9% of them seen just once. The data were obtained in a study of neurological immune-mediated disorders. Findings and limits, study-wide: Grouping of repertoires by phylogeny put those of 18 of 34 multiple sclerosis patients into a single related-CDR3 cluster, a possible signature.

The TCR originated in a young man with multiple sclerosis. The sequenced sample was PBMCs.

This CDR3 reads CASSRGLAVGRAKNIQYF. For the CDR3, the DNA is TGCGCCAGCAGCCGCGGACTAGCGGTGGGACGAGCCAAAAACATTCAGTACTTC. V gene TRBV4-1 combines with J gene TRBJ2-4; the match to TRBD2 covers 10 bases. Germline V gene lookup returns CDR1 MGHRA and CDR2 YSYEKL. This CDR3 has 18 amino acids. The ends lost 4 bases at V and 0 bases at J; junction bases unmatched: 9.